These 30 T cell receptor beta chains originate from one sample sequenced in a study of early T cells in non-severe SARS-CoV-2 infection. TCRdb independently ran MiXCR on the 5' RACE reads; one entry per CDR3 protein. The sample carries more than 60,000 distinct CDR3 sequences, around a tenth recorded once. Material for sequencing was whole blood. The receptors derive from an adult who was a healthcare worker with PCR-confirmed SARS-CoV-2 infection or an uninfected control (not recorded which).

The rearrangement links TRBV6-6 to TRBJ1-1; D uncertain. V shed 5 bases and J shed 1 base, with 14 bases lying between them. The CDR3 sequence is 15 residues long. The germline V gene has CDR1 MNHNY and CDR2 SVGAGI (reference sequence). The CDR3 sequence is CASSPRQSSNTEAFF. CDR3 sequence (DNA): TGTGCCAGCAGTCCTCGACAAAGCTCGAACACTGAAGCTTTCTTT.

CDR3 region: CASSQLALSSYNEQFF. The CDR3 DNA sequence: TGCGCCAGCAGCCAGCTAGCACTCTCCTCCTACAATGAGCAGTTCTTC. The rearrangement links TRBV4-3 to TRBJ2-1; D perhaps matches TRBD2 (5 bases). The CDR3 is 16 amino acids. Germline V lookup: CDR1 LGHNA, CDR2 YSLEER. V gave up 3 bases and J gave up 0 bases, with 12 bases separating them.

The V and J genes are TRBV9 and TRBJ2-7, with 7 bases lining up with TRBD1. V trimming: 0 bases; J trimming: 2 bases; junction bases outside the gene matches: 11. Germline-derived CDR1 and CDR2 are SGDLS and YYNGEE. The CDR3 is 17 amino acids. The CDR3 reads CASSVGFSRGKPYEQYF. Written as DNA, the CDR3 is TGTGCCAGCAGCGTAGGATTCTCCAGGGGGAAACCCTACGAGCAGTACTTC.

This clonotype was seen more than once but under ten times. The J gene is TRBJ1-1, the V gene TRBV28, with TRBD1 as a possible D gene (5 bases). The CDR3 runs to 13 residues. V was pared by 7 bases and J by 1 base, with 10 bases between. Germline-derived CDR1 and CDR2 are MDHEN and SYDVKM. The CDR3: CASTTEKNTEAFF. CDR3 sequence (DNA): TGTGCCAGCACGACAGAGAAGAACACTGAAGCTTTCTTT.

This clonotype was detected ten times or more. J is TRBJ2-1 and V is TRBV7-2; D gene ambiguous. Germline values: CDR1 SGHTA, CDR2 FQGNSA. V lost 4 bases to trimming and J lost 8 bases, with 21 bases between them. This CDR3 is 16 amino acids long. The CDR3 here is CASSSGWSAHSHEQFF. CDR3 DNA: TGTGCCAGCAGCTCCGGGTGGTCCGCCCACAGCCATGAGCAGTTCTTC.

This clonotype appeared a few times. This chain joins TRBV3-1 and TRBJ2-5; D is undetermined. Trimming cost V 4 bases and J 2 bases, with 8 bases left between them. The germline V gene encodes CDR1 LGHDT and CDR2 YNNKEL (reference sequence). The CDR3 sequence is 13 residues long. CDR3 bases: TGTGCCAGCAGCCCTGCCGATCAAGAGACCCAGTACTTC. This encodes CASSPADQETQYF.

The gene calls are TRBV12-3 or TRBV12-4 and TRBJ2-1; D might be TRBD1 (5 bases). The CDR3 has 16 amino acids. Trimming removed 4 bases at V and 0 bases at J, with 13 bases between. CDR3 region: CASSSNVGHSYNEQFF. In DNA, the CDR3 is TGTGCCAGCAGTTCGAACGTCGGACACTCCTACAATGAGCAGTTCTTC.

This clonotype came up a few times. The chain couples TRBV19 to TRBJ1-6; 7 bases fit TRBD1. The CDR3 length is 14 residues. CDR1 and CDR2 (germline): LNHDA, SQIVND (reference sequence). Trimming took 4 bases from V and 6 from J; bases not matched to a gene: 3. CDR3 coding DNA: TGTGCCAGTAGTACGGGACAGCCTAATTCACCCCTCCACTTT. Translating it yields CASSTGQPNSPLHF.

The chain links TRBV18 to TRBJ2-3; D is unclear. Germline V gene data show CDR1 as KGHSH and CDR2 as LQKENI. The CDR3 is 13 amino acids. V dropped 3 bases and J dropped 0 bases, with 4 bases sitting between them. DNA of the CDR3: TGTGCCAGCTCACCCCTGAGCACAGATACGCAGTATTTT. It translates to CASSPLSTDTQYF. The full variable domain, its missing parts supplied by reference TRBV18 and TRBJ2-3, is NAGVMQNPRHLVRRRGQEARLRCSPMKGHSHVYWYRQLPEEGLKFMVYLQKENIIDESGMPKERFSAEFPKEGPSILRIQQVVRGDSAAYFCASSPLSTDTQYFGPGTRLTVL.

The chain is built from TRBV19 and TRBJ2-1; D is unclear. V shed 10 bases and J shed 7 bases, with 8 bases lying between them. This CDR3 comprises 10 residues. CDR1 LNHDA and CDR2 SQIVND come from the germline V gene (reference sequence). The CDR3 here is CATEMNEQFF. Written as DNA, the CDR3 is TGTGCCACCGAGATGAATGAGCAGTTCTTC.

The rearrangement joins TRBV7-9 to TRBJ2-3, with TRBD2 as a possible D gene (7 bases). Germline CDR1 reads SEHNR; CDR2 reads FQNEAQ (reference sequence). The CDR3 is made up of 16 amino acids. The V end lost 5 bases, the J end lost 5 bases, and 20 bases lay between the germline ends. The CDR3 nucleotides are TGTGCCAGCAGCCCCAGTAGGGGGGGCAGGGGAGATACGCAGTATTTT. Translating gives CASSPSRGGRGDTQYF.

The sample holds a few counts of this clonotype. The V call is TRBV20-1, the J call TRBJ2-5; D is undetermined. CDR3 size: 13 residues. Trimming pared 3 bases from V and 1 base from J, leaving 9 bases between. Germline V lookup: CDR1 DFQATT, CDR2 SNEGSKA (reference sequence). DNA of the CDR3: TGCAGTGCTAGGTCGACGGGCCAAGAGACCCAGTACTTC. Encoded protein: CSARSTGQETQYF.

This clonotype was seen more than once but under ten times. V and J are TRBV2 and TRBJ2-1; TRBD2 aligns across 8 bases. V trimming: 3 bases; J trimming: 9 bases; junction bases outside the gene matches: 7. Germline assignment: CDR1 SNHLY and CDR2 FYNNEI. There are 14 residues in the CDR3. CDR3 in amino acids: CASSEAGGAGEQFF. CDR3 in DNA: TGTGCCAGCAGTGAGGCCGGGGGGGCCGGTGAGCAGTTCTTC.

This clonotype was seen only a few times. V gene TRBV12-3 or TRBV12-4 combines with J gene TRBJ2-1; no clear D. CDR3 length equals 15 residues. Deletions cut 3 bases from V and 0 bases from J, with 9 bases between. This CDR3 is CASSFVLSSYNEQFF. As DNA, the CDR3 is TGTGCCAGCAGTTTTGTCCTCAGCTCCTACAATGAGCAGTTCTTC.

The rearrangement uses TRBV3-1 and TRBJ1-2; a possible D gene is TRBD1 (5 bases). This CDR3 is built from 14 residues. V was cut by 3 bases and J by 6 bases, with 14 bases left in between. The V gene's germline CDR1 is LGHDT and CDR2 YNNKEL (reference sequence). The CDR3 DNA reads as TGTGCCAGCAGCCAGACCAGGGAATCGGATGGCTACACCTTC. Amino acids: CASSQTRESDGYTF.

This clonotype came up many times. V is TRBV7-3 and J is TRBJ2-5; 10 nucleotides match TRBD2. This CDR3 is 13 amino acids long. J lost 5 bases, V lost 4 bases, and 1 base had no gene match. Looked up from germline, CDR1 is SGHTA and CDR2 is FQGTGA. The chain's CDR3 is CASSSSGSETQYF. In nucleotides, the CDR3 is TGTGCCAGCAGCTCTAGCGGGAGTGAGACCCAGTACTTC.

There are a few counts of this clonotype. The chain employs TRBV5-5 and TRBJ2-7; TRBD2 aligns across 7 bases. The germline V gene encodes CDR1 SGHKS and CDR2 YYEKEE (reference sequence). The CDR3 contains 14 residues. V shed 4 bases, J shed 6 bases, and the junction held 10 bases outside the gene matches. CDR3 DNA sequence: TGTGCCAGCAGCCCCCAGCGGGAAGGCGGCGAGCAGTACTTC. It encodes CASSPQREGGEQYF.

This clonotype was counted many times. V and J are TRBV11-2 and TRBJ2-3, with D hard to call. Germline V gene lookup returns CDR1 SGHAT and CDR2 FQNNGV. CDR3 length equals 14 residues. The V end lost 5 bases, the J end lost 7 bases, and 16 bases lay between the germline ends. The CDR3 loop is CASSRQPREHTQYF. As DNA, the CDR3 is TGTGCCAGCAGCCGGCAACCAAGGGAACATACGCAGTATTTT.

This clonotype was counted many times. The chain employs TRBV11-2 and TRBJ2-7; no reliable D call. V gave up 4 bases and J gave up 1 base, with 17 bases separating them. CDR1 is SGHAT, CDR2 FQNNGV, per germline. This CDR3 comprises 16 residues. The CDR3 DNA reads TGTGCCAGCAGCTCCCTACGACACCGGTCGTCCTACGAGCAGTACTTC. Translation: CASSSLRHRSSYEQYF.

The sample holds many counts of this clonotype. The chain couples TRBV25-1 to TRBJ2-3; 11 bases agree with TRBD1. V was pared by 6 bases and J by 1 base, with 3 bases of the junction left unmatched. The CDR3 runs to 15 residues. Germline lookup yields CDR1 MGHDK and CDR2 SYGVNS. The CDR3 protein is CASRTGQGGTDTQYF. For the CDR3, the DNA is TGTGCCAGCAGAACGGGACAGGGGGGCACAGATACGCAGTATTTT.

The chain recombines TRBV7-2 with TRBJ2-1; D is possibly TRBD2 (6 bases). The CDR3 covers 14 residues. V lost 5 bases and J 5 bases, leaving 13 bases between the germline ends. Germline V gives CDR1 SGHTA, CDR2 FQGNSA. The CDR3 DNA follows: TGTGCCAGCAGCCCAGGGACTTGGGACAATGAGCAGTTCTTC. Amino acid sequence: CASSPGTWDNEQFF.

CDR3 amino acids: CASSMDRGAYNEQFF. The DNA for the CDR3 is TGTGCCAGCAGCATGGACAGGGGGGCCTACAATGAGCAGTTCTTC. This chain uses TRBV5-4 with TRBJ2-1; 10 bases align to TRBD1. V shed 4 bases, J shed 2 bases, and the junction held 3 bases outside the gene matches. CDR1 and CDR2 from the germline V gene are SGHNT and YYREEE (reference sequence). The CDR3 loop spans 15 amino acids. The entire variable domain, with the rest obtained from reference TRBV5-4 and TRBJ2-1, is as follows: ETGVTQSPTHLIKTRGQQVTLRCSSQSGHNTVSWYQQALGQGPQFIFQYYREEENGRGNFPPRFSGLQFPNYSSELNVNALELDDSALYLCASSMDRGAYNEQFFGPGTRLTVL.

This clonotype was seen repeatedly, ten times or more. The CDR3 protein is CASSSQGGDEQYF. For the CDR3, the DNA is TGTGCCAGCAGCTCACAGGGAGGGGACGAGCAGTACTTC. The chain links TRBV7-3 to TRBJ2-7, with D perhaps TRBD2 (7 bases). Trimming left V 4 bases short and J 5 bases short, with 12 bases between. CDR3 length: 13 amino acids. Germline CDR1 and CDR2: SGHTA and FQGTGA. Full variable domain (rest looked up from reference TRBV7-3 and TRBJ2-7): GAGVSQTPSNKVTEKGKYVELRCDPISGHTALYWYRQSLGQGPEFLIYFQGTGAADDSGLPNDRFFAVRPEGSVSTLKIQRTERGDSAVYLCASSSQGGDEQYFGPGTRLTVT.

The CDR3 DNA reads as TGTGCCAGCCCCTCTTGGACTTCCCGACTCTCAGATACGCAGTATTTT. Amino acids: CASPSWTSRLSDTQYF. This chain joins TRBV5-8 and TRBJ2-3; perhaps TRBD2 as D (5 bases). Germline CDR1 SGHTS, CDR2 YDEGEE. The CDR3 length is 16 residues. V dropped 7 bases and J dropped 4 bases, with 22 bases sitting between them.

In this sample, this clonotype turned up a few times. The chain is built from TRBV19 and TRBJ1-4; 7 bases map to TRBD1. With 7 bases clipped from V and 4 bases from J, the junction kept 6 bases outside the gene matches. The length of the CDR3 is 14 residues. Germline values: CDR1 LNHDA, CDR2 SQIVND (reference sequence). The CDR3 sequence: CASTRTGLNEKLFF. DNA of the CDR3: TGTGCCAGTACCCGGACAGGCCTTAATGAAAAACTGTTTTTT.

This clonotype was seen ten or more times. This chain links TRBV7-9 with TRBJ2-7; 9 bases line up with TRBD1. The CDR3 contains 12 residues. V shed 8 bases and J 5 bases; nucleotides not matched to a gene: 4. Germline CDR1 and CDR2: SEHNR and FQNEAQ (reference sequence). The CDR3 protein is CASAGQGHEQYF. The CDR3 DNA is TGTGCCAGCGCGGGACAGGGCCACGAGCAGTACTTC.

This clonotype has a handful of counts. This chain connects TRBV7-2 to TRBJ2-3; D possibly corresponds to TRBD2 (7 bases). The CDR3 runs to 17 residues. V gave up 0 bases and J gave up 4 bases, with 17 bases separating them. In germline, CDR1 is SGHTA, CDR2 FQGNSA. The CDR3: CASSLAGGLGPADTQYF. CDR3 sequence (DNA): TGTGCCAGCAGCTTAGCGGGGGGGCTAGGCCCGGCAGATACGCAGTATTTT. The full variable domain, with the rest looked up from reference TRBV7-2 and TRBJ2-3, is GAGVSQSPSNKVTEKGKDVELRCDPISGHTALYWYRQSLGQGLEFLIYFQGNSAPDKSGLPSDRFSAERTGGSVSTLTIQRTQQEDSAVYLCASSLAGGLGPADTQYFGPGTRLTVL.

This clonotype showed up many times. The chain links TRBV5-1 to TRBJ1-5; no clear D gene. V was shortened by 2 bases and J by 2 bases, with 8 bases between the two germline ends. Germline assignment: CDR1 SGHRS and CDR2 YFSETQ. The CDR3 is 14 amino acids. DNA of the CDR3: TGCGCCAGCAGCTTCGGACCCGGCAATCAGCCCCAGCATTTT. Translation: CASSFGPGNQPQHF.

There are many counts of this clonotype. The rearrangement uses TRBV18 and TRBJ1-4; the D is unclear. CDR3 length equals 16 residues. CDR1 and CDR2 from the germline V gene are KGHSH and LQKENI. With 1 base removed from V and 5 bases from J, the gap between germline ends came to 14 bases. The CDR3 is CASSPLTSQANEKLFF. CDR3 nucleotides: TGTGCCAGCTCACCACTCACGTCCCAGGCGAATGAAAAACTGTTTTTT.

As for this clonotype: A clone one base away is much larger, so this may be a read error. V gene TRBV12-3 or TRBV12-4 combines with J gene TRBJ1-1; 7 nucleotides agree with TRBD1. The CDR3 length is 14 residues. CDR3 amino acids: CANSHRQGWTEAFF. The CDR3 DNA sequence: TGTGCCAACAGTCACCGACAGGGTTGGACTGAAGCTTTCTTT.